This TCR beta chain was obtained from a study of beta chain features in type 1 diabetes. Points on this clone: Its antigen is undetermined.

Of the isolated RNA, all was reverse transcribed, and so the sequenced material was expressed TCRB transcripts. Naive, central memory and regulatory T cell samples came to a mean of approximately 3.57 million reads. The method was immunoSEQ multiplex PCR; TCRdb's version includes in-frame clones alone and lacks a portion of them. This table holds nearly 350,000 clones, approximately 10% found once. Findings and limits, study-wide: The naive, central memory and Treg TCRB repertoires of patients appeared to be more similar to one another than those of healthy donors. There was a moderate but significant shortening of TCRB CDR3s in all four CD4+ subsets of Type 1 diabetes patients.

Central memory, naive, regulatory and stem cell-like memory CD4+ cells were sorted by CD45RO/CCR7/CD25/CD127/CD95/CD27. The V and J ends lost 6 bases and 1 base respectively, with 21 bases between them. The CDR3 has 16 residues. From germline, CDR1 is SQVTM and CDR2 ANQGSEA. Sequencing was performed on central memory CD4+ T cells from blood. The J gene is TRBJ2-5, the V gene TRBV29-1, with D perhaps matching TRBD1 (6 bases). This TCR came from a man aged 25 to 40 with type 1 diabetes. The CDR3 DNA follows: TGCAGCGTGGTTCGAGAGGACAGATTTTTCCAAGAGACCCAGTACTTC. Residues: CSVVREDRFFQETQYF.